The entry below gives a single T cell receptor beta chain sequence along with its context. The antigen is undetermined. A single record per CDR3 protein comes from TCRdb applying MiXCR to the RT-PCR reads. The sample consists of 430,000 or so distinct CDR3 sequences, roughly 11% of them appearing once. The sample is drawn from a study of response to subunit inactivated influenza vaccine. Study-wide findings and caveats: Every seasonal influenza vaccination brings in few new T cells, the authors suggested.

With V trimmed by 3 bases and J by 3 bases, 9 bases remained unmatched. This CDR3 region has 16 residues. Germline values: CDR1 LNHDA, CDR2 SQIVND (reference sequence). This receptor was taken from a man aged 50 or older who received an inactivated influenza vaccine. V and J are TRBV19 and TRBJ2-7, with TRBD2 matching 9 bases. Sequenced here: PBMCs from blood, sampled roughly 47 days after vaccination. In DNA form, the CDR3 reads TGTGCCAGTAGTATTAGCAAAGCGGGAGGCGACTACGAGCAGTACTTC. Protein product: CASSISKAGGDYEQYF.